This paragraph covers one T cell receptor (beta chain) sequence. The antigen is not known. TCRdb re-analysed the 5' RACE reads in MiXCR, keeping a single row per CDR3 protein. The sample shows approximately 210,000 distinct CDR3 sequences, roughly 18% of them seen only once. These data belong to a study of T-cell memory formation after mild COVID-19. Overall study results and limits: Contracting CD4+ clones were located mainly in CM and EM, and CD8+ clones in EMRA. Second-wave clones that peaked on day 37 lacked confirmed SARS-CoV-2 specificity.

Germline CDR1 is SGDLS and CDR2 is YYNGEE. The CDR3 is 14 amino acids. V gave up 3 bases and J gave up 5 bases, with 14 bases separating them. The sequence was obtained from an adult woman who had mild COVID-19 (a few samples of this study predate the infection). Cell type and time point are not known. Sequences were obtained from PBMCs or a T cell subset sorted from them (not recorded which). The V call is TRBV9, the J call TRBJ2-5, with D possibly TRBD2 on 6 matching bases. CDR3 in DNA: TGTGCCAGCAGCGCCCTGGGAGGTAGCGAGACCCAGTACTTC. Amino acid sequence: CASSALGGSETQYF.